This T cell receptor beta chain is drawn from a study of PD-1 blockade in classical Hodgkin lymphoma (dated by TCRdb to 2020 to 2022). General notes on the study: Nivolumab dosing was 3 mg/kg intravenously every 2 weeks, continuing until either disease progression or unacceptable toxicity. To define a peripheral blood immune signature of response to PD-1 blockade in classical Hodgkin lymphoma, the study combined TCR beta sequencing with CyTOF. General conclusions and limits of the study: Lower diversity was seen in patients whose nivolumab began less than 1 year after ASCT, and these patients were left out of later analyses so that immune reconstitution would not confound the results. Only a single clinical trial cohort was studied, and what caused the repertoire differences, possibly disease activity or prior therapy, remained undefined. A significant rise by C4D1 was seen in CD4+ but not CD8+ TCR diversity (p=0.0027 vs p=0.16), with the rise being most apparent in complete responders (p=0.02). Baseline TCR diversity was reported to be lower in newly diagnosed patients than in healthy donors, and even lower in relapsed/refractory patients. Trial patients with a complete response had baseline diversity similar to that of newly diagnosed patients, while partial responders and progressors had significantly lower diversity.

Unmatched junction bases come to 5, with V trimmed by 4 bases and J by 5 bases. CDR1 and CDR2 are drawn from the germline V gene (reference sequence): LNHNV, YYDKDF. The CDR3 measures 14 amino acids from cysteine to phenylalanine. Here the CDR3 DNA is all that survives: 42 bases in frame from base 1. The time point label, as the study defines it: cycle 4 day 1 (C4D1), after less than seven weeks of nivolumab. Every trial patient had relapsed following autologous stem cell transplantation, and prior brentuximab vedotin exposure was what differed among cohorts A, B and C. A total of around 60 patients with relapsed/refractory classical Hodgkin lymphoma made up the trial cohort, and each patient's best overall response was complete response, partial response or progressive disease. Single-agent nivolumab was administered to trial patients in the multi-cohort phase II CheckMate 205 trial. An independent review committee assessed best overall response by applying the 2007 International Working Group response criteria. PBMCs from the trial were collected at three points: immediately before nivolumab initiation (C1D1), and during therapy at cycle 2 day 1 and cycle 4 day 1. Peripheral blood was collected in 8 mL Vacutainer Cell Preparation Tubes, from which PBMCs were isolated by centrifugation and then cryopreserved.

Genomic DNA was extracted with the Qiagen DNeasy kit from unsorted PBMCs and from negatively selected CD4+ and CD8+ fractions. TCR beta CDR3 regions were subjected to amplification by immunoSEQ multiplex PCR with primers that anneal to V and J segments. A synthetic immune receptor repertoire was used to minimize amplification bias, and any residual bias was removed computationally once sequencing was done. Per the source publication's procedure: Repertoire diversity was quantified as the Shannon entropy index using custom Python scripts. Unsorted, CD4+ and CD8+ repertoires were analyzed separately, except for combined analyses in which CD4+ and CD8+ sequences were merged in silico. A clone counted as expanded when the clone's frequency after treatment rose at least 2-fold relative to C1D1, and clones undetected at baseline were given a pseudocount of 0.5. Singleton clones were defined as clones with 0 or 1 copy at C1D1, and non-singleton clones were defined as clones with 2 or more copies. Clones expanded in unsorted samples were assigned a CD4+, CD8+ or unknown annotation through matching of protein sequences in sorted samples from the same patient. Wilcoxon tests on paired samples were used to test diversity changes from C1D1 to C4D1. TCRdb took this table from immuneACCESS and kept in-frame rearrangements with V and J called. Such tables lack part of the clones; where checked against another copy, unresolved V genes explain under half of the gap, and the rest is unexplained. Clone size and V and J calls were adopted from that table, with D and trimming inferred from the DNA. Counted in this sample were tens of thousands of clones; around nine tenths of them appeared once. The ten largest clonotypes hold about 8% of the sample.

The sample holds one count of this clone. Its antigen is currently not known. No much larger clone is present one base from it, and per-base qualities are unavailable. Sequencing used peripheral blood mononuclear cells (PBMCs), obtained before the fourth cycle of nivolumab. The rearrangement combines TRBV15 with TRBJ2-3; 8 junctional bases match TRBD2. The sequence derives from a human donor with classical Hodgkin lymphoma. The nucleotide sequence is TGTGCCACCAGCACGGGAGGGATAGGAGATACGCAGTATTTT. This translates into CATSTGGIGDTQYF.